This T cell receptor beta chain emerged from a study of blood T cell repertoires in COVID-19. Germline V gene data show CDR1 as SGHRS and CDR2 as YFSETQ. CDR3 length: 14 residues. The trim removed 3 bases at V and 4 bases at J, leaving 6 bases unmatched. Authors' methods: Reference gene primer amplification in the assay estimated nucleated cell counts. Assay used: immunoSEQ multiplex PCR; TCRdb lists only in-frame clones, some missing. The V and J calls and the clone size are those of that table, but D and trimming were determined from the DNA. The table lists roughly 97,000 clones, more than 75% of them singletons.

The source material was peripheral blood. The V call is TRBV5-1, the J call TRBJ1-1; 7 bases line up with TRBD1. The receptor comes from a man between 60 and 70 years old with acute or convalescent COVID-19. For the CDR3, the DNA is TGCGCCAGCAGCTCCGCACCAGGGGGCACTGAAGCTTTCTTT. This translates into CASSSAPGGTEAFF.